This T cell receptor (beta chain) was captured by sequencing in a study of cytomegalovirus exposure and HLA in healthy donors. Study-wide results and limits: Apparent HLA restriction characterized most CMV-associated TCR beta chains in a later analysis. Previous analysis showed most TCR beta V segments were productive about 90% or about 30% of the time. Sequencing depth roughly uniform across donors was assumed in presence/absence analyses. Reported results showed that the classifier diagnosed cytomegalovirus status with high specificity and sensitivity.

Concerning this clone itself: Its cognate antigen is unknown.

CDR1 is MNHNS and CDR2 is SASEGT in the germline V gene. This CDR3 contains 15 residues. The V and J ends lost 2 bases and 5 bases, in that order; junction bases with no gene match: 7. 60 Vbeta and 13 Jbeta primers were used in PCR. Clones were read by immunoSEQ multiplex PCR, and TCRdb kept only the in-frame ones, dropping some. In the table there are more than 80,000 clones, about 81% of which are singletons. This sequence joins TRBV6-1 and TRBJ2-5; TRBD2 matches 8 bases. The clonotype originates from a man aged 60 to 75 in good health and CMV-seronegative. The specimen was PBMCs. CDR3 sequence reads: CASSELPGGRETQYF. For the CDR3, the DNA is TGTGCCAGCAGTGAATTACCGGGGGGGAGGGAGACCCAGTACTTC.